These 18 T cell receptor beta chains were all obtained from the same sample, sequenced in a study of shared clonotypes between healthy human individuals (dated by TCRdb to the early 2020s). Library preparation used the immunoSEQ multiplex PCR assay. Imported from immuneACCESS, the table was reduced by TCRdb to in-frame sequences with V and J called. These copies leave out some clones; in studies compared against another copy, an unresolved V gene accounts for under half, and the cause of the remainder is not known. The sample table holds 500,000 to 550,000 clones, of which about 96% were seen once. About 0.06% of the sample rests with the top ten. Sample: naive CD4+ T cells sorted from blood. The cell subset or site label, as the study defines it: CD45RA+ positively selected. These receptors all come from a woman aged 25 to 39 in good health.

This rearrangement joins TRBV13 to TRBJ2-7; 11 nucleotides agree with TRBD2. CDR3 length equals 15 residues. J was trimmed by 1 base and V by 6 bases; bases with no gene match: 5. Germline CDR1 reads PRHDT; CDR2 reads FYEKMQ (reference sequence). In DNA form, the CDR3 reads TGTGCCAGCAGAGACGGGACTAGCGGATCCTACGAGCAGTACTTC. This codes for CASRDGTSGSYEQYF.

This sequence joins TRBV7-9 and TRBJ1-1; D is ambiguous. Per the germline V gene, CDR1 is SEHNR and CDR2 is FQNEAQ (reference sequence). Trimming shortened V by 5 bases and J by 4 bases, and 14 bases separated the two germline ends. This CDR3 spans 14 amino acids. Written as DNA, the CDR3 is TGTGCCAGCAGCCTAGAGGTGGGTATCACTGAAGCTTTCTTT. Amino acid sequence: CASSLEVGITEAFF.

The CDR3 protein is CASSEALTGYRAFF. As DNA, the CDR3 is TGTGCCAGCAGTGAAGCCCTGACAGGGTATCGAGCTTTCTTT. The rearrangement uses TRBV6-1 and TRBJ1-1; 7 bases line up with TRBD1. Germline values: CDR1 MNHNS, CDR2 SASEGT. The trim removed 0 bases at V and 10 bases at J, leaving 8 bases unmatched. The CDR3 extends over 14 amino acids.

This clone was observed a single time. The chain is built from TRBV19 and TRBJ1-5; 7 bases line up with TRBD1. V was clipped by 4 bases and J by 6 bases; unmatched bases: 12. This CDR3 has 16 amino acids. In germline, CDR1 is LNHDA, CDR2 SQIVND (reference sequence). CDR3 coding DNA: TGTGCCAGTAGTAAACCGGGACAGACGTTCTCTCAGCCCCAGCATTTT. The encoded protein is CASSKPGQTFSQPQHF.

This clone came up a few times. The chain carries TRBV7-2 and TRBJ1-2; 9 bases line up with TRBD1. With V trimmed by 6 bases and J by 3 bases, 5 bases remained unmatched. Germline V gives CDR1 SGHTA, CDR2 FQGNSA. The CDR3 is 14 residues long. The CDR3: CASSRQGDDYGYTF. DNA of the CDR3: TGTGCCAGCAGTCGACAGGGGGATGACTATGGCTACACCTTC.

This chain connects TRBV7-9 to TRBJ2-7, with D uncertain. The CDR3 spans 14 residues. V was pared by 1 base and J by 0 bases, with 7 bases between. Germline V gene data show CDR1 as SEHNR and CDR2 as FQNEAQ (reference sequence). The CDR3 DNA reads as TGTGCCAGCAGCTTAGGTTCCTACTCCTACGAGCAGTACTTC. This gives the protein CASSLGSYSYEQYF.

The rearrangement uses TRBV19 and TRBJ2-7; D remains ambiguous. The V end lost 4 bases, the J end lost 6 bases, and 10 bases lay between the germline ends. The CDR3 is 12 amino acids. Germline V lookup: CDR1 LNHDA, CDR2 SQIVND (reference sequence). For the CDR3, the DNA is TGTGCCAGTAGTACGGCGCGAGGCGAGCAGTACTTC. Translation: CASSTARGEQYF.

This chain uses TRBV28 with TRBJ2-1, with 7 bases fitting TRBD2. CDR1 is MDHEN and CDR2 is SYDVKM in the germline V gene. The CDR3 length is 14 residues. The ends lost 7 bases at V and 6 bases at J; junction bases unmatched: 9. Written as DNA, the CDR3 is TGTGCCAGCATGGGCGGGAGTGTGGGCAATGAGCAGTTCTTC. Encoded protein: CASMGGSVGNEQFF.

The chain is built from TRBV5-6 and TRBJ1-2, with D possibly being TRBD1 (5 bases). This CDR3 is 14 amino acids long. V was clipped by 4 bases and J by 2 bases, with 12 bases between them. Germline values: CDR1 SGHDT, CDR2 YYEEEE. The CDR3 region is CASSPGTGNYGYTF. The CDR3 DNA sequence: TGTGCCAGCAGCCCCGGGACGGGGAACTATGGCTACACCTTC.

The chain uses TRBV28 and TRBJ1-2; D not resolved. The CDR3 loop spans 15 amino acids. CDR1 is MDHEN, CDR2 SYDVKM, per germline. V was clipped by 2 bases and J by 6 bases, with 16 bases between them. The CDR3 here is CASSLGLGLTDGYTF. The CDR3 DNA follows: TGTGCCAGCAGTTTAGGCCTCGGGTTGACGGATGGCTACACCTTC.

This clone was detected once. The chain employs TRBV28 and TRBJ2-7; 7 nucleotides agree with TRBD2. Per the germline V gene, CDR1 is MDHEN and CDR2 is SYDVKM. Trimming took 5 bases from V and 7 from J; bases not matched to a gene: 11. The CDR3 is made up of 14 amino acids. CDR3 DNA sequence: TGTGCCAGCAGTCGGGGCGGGAGCCAGTGGGAGCAGTACTTC. Encoded protein: CASSRGGSQWEQYF.

The rearrangement links TRBV19 to TRBJ2-5; D unresolved. CDR1 and CDR2 from the germline V gene are LNHDA and SQIVND (reference sequence). The CDR3 extends over 14 amino acids. V lost 1 base and J lost 5, with 11 bases in between. In DNA form, the CDR3 reads TGTGCCAGTAGTATAGGAGGTGGCGGTGAGACCCAGTACTTC. It codes for CASSIGGGGETQYF.

The chain has TRBV7-3 and TRBJ2-7; unclear D gene. The CDR3 runs to 16 residues. Trimming removed 6 bases from V and 4 bases from J, with 22 bases in between. From germline, CDR1 is SGHTA and CDR2 FQGTGA. The CDR3, as DNA: TGTGCCAGCAGTCTTTCCGGGCCGACCGACTTATACGAGCAGTACTTC. Translated: CASSLSGPTDLYEQYF.

The V gene is TRBV6-1, the J gene TRBJ2-1, with D hard to call. The V and J ends lost 7 bases and 0 bases respectively, with 7 bases between them. This CDR3 comprises 13 residues. Germline V gene lookup returns CDR1 MNHNS and CDR2 SASEGT. The CDR3, as DNA: TGTGCCAGCACGCTGGGCTCCTACAATGAGCAGTTCTTC. Its protein product is CASTLGSYNEQFF.

This sequence joins TRBV28 and TRBJ1-5; the D gene is possibly TRBD1 (6 bases). This CDR3 spans 14 amino acids. CDR1 and CDR2 (germline): MDHEN, SYDVKM. Deletions cut 4 bases from V and 7 bases from J, with 14 bases between. The CDR3 sequence: CASSSGAVVQPQHF. The DNA of the CDR3 is TGTGCCAGCAGTTCAGGGGCCGTAGTACAGCCCCAGCATTTT.

The CDR3, as DNA: TGTGCCAGCAGTTTACGGGTCAGGGTAGTAGCAGATACGCAGTATTTT. It yields the protein CASSLRVRVVADTQYF. V is TRBV28 and J is TRBJ2-3; possible D gene TRBD1, 5 bases. V was trimmed by 2 bases and J by 4 bases, leaving 16 bases between them. Germline lookup yields CDR1 MDHEN and CDR2 SYDVKM. The CDR3 runs to 16 residues.

The chain employs TRBV6-1 and TRBJ1-5; 12 nucleotides line up with TRBD1. The junction had 12 bases not matched to a gene; V was cut back by 4 bases and J by 5 bases. The CDR3 totals 18 residues. Germline CDR1 reads MNHNS; CDR2 reads SASEGT. The CDR3 DNA reads as TGTGCCAGCAGTGCACCGGGACAGGGGGCTCAGTGGTATCAGCCCCAGCATTTT. It encodes CASSAPGQGAQWYQPQHF.

The count of this clone is one. J is TRBJ2-1 and V is TRBV11-2; TRBD2 agrees at 10 bases. V shed 5 bases and J 9 bases; nucleotides not matched to a gene: 10. Looked up from germline, CDR1 is SGHAT and CDR2 is FQNNGV. This CDR3 region has 15 residues. CDR3 sequence: CASSPPLAGEGEQFF. Here the CDR3 DNA reads TGTGCCAGCAGCCCCCCCCTAGCGGGAGAAGGTGAGCAGTTCTTC. Based on the CDR3 plus reference TRBV11-2 and TRBJ2-1, the full variable domain is EAGVAQSPRYKIIEKRQSVAFWCNPISGHATLYWYQQILGQGPKLLIQFQNNGVVDDSQLPKDRFSAERLKGVDSTLKIQPAKLEDSAVYLCASSPPLAGEGEQFFGPGTRLTVL.